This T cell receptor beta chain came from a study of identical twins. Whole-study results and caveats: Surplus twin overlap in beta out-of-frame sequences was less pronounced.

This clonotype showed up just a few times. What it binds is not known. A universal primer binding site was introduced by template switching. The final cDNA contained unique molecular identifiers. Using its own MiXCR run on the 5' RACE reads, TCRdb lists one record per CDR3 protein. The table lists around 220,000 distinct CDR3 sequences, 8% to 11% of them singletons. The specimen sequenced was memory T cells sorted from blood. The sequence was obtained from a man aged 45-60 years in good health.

CDR3 sequence: CASRGGPTNEKLFF. The CDR3 coding sequence is TGTGCCAGCCGAGGGGGACCAACTAATGAAAAACTGTTTTTT. This sequence joins TRBV27 and TRBJ1-4, with a possible D match to TRBD1 (6 bases). The CDR3 is 14 residues long. The V gene lost 8 bases and the J gene lost 0 bases, with 10 bases spanning the gap. Germline V gene data show CDR1 as MNHEY and CDR2 as SMNVEV (reference sequence).